These 21 T cell receptor beta chains originate from one sample sequenced in a study of identical twins. TCRdb reanalysed the 5' RACE reads using MiXCR and keeps one entry per CDR3 protein. This table has about 700,000 distinct CDR3 sequences, 6% to 6.5% appearing once. The sequencing sample was made of naive T cells sorted from blood. Receptor source: a man aged 18 to 30 in good health.

The rearrangement joins TRBV4-3 to TRBJ2-1; D not resolved. The CDR3 contains 14 residues. The V gene lost 1 base and the J gene lost 6 bases, with 10 bases spanning the gap. The germline V gene has CDR1 LGHNA and CDR2 YSLEER. CDR3 sequence (DNA): TGCGCCAGCAGCCAAGTCTATTCCGGCAATGAGCAGTTCTTC. Translating gives CASSQVYSGNEQFF.

The sample holds many counts of this clonotype. The V gene is TRBV19, the J gene TRBJ2-4; the D is unclear. The CDR3 runs to 15 residues. In germline, CDR1 is LNHDA, CDR2 SQIVND (reference sequence). V was trimmed by 4 bases and J by 6 bases, leaving 16 bases between them. CDR3 DNA sequence: TGTGCCAGTAGTAAGGCAGGCCAAACCCTAAACATTCAGTACTTC. It is translated as CASSKAGQTLNIQYF.

This clonotype was seen repeatedly, ten times or more. The chain joins TRBV29-1 to TRBJ2-7, with 14 nucleotides matching TRBD2. The CDR3 contains 16 residues. With V trimmed by 6 bases and J by 0 bases, 7 bases remained unmatched. CDR1 is SQVTM, CDR2 ANQGSEA, per germline. CDR3 in DNA: TGCAGCGTCCTGGGACTAGCGGGAGCGAGCTCCTACGAGCAGTACTTC. This translates into CSVLGLAGASSYEQYF.

This clonotype was seen repeatedly, ten times or more. This chain connects TRBV20-1 to TRBJ2-1, with D possibly called TRBD1 or TRBD2 (5 bases each). V was pared by 5 bases and J by 6 bases, with 17 bases between. In germline, CDR1 is DFQATT, CDR2 SNEGSKA (reference sequence). This CDR3 is built from 14 residues. The CDR3 loop reads CSASLAGTGNEQFF. CDR3 bases: TGCAGTGCTTCTCTAGCCGGGACGGGCAATGAGCAGTTCTTC.

Concerning this clonotype: A much larger clone is a single base away; this may be a read error. The chain carries TRBV24-1 and TRBJ2-1, with D hard to call. Trimming pared 0 bases from V and 7 bases from J, leaving 0 bases between. The CDR3 sequence is 11 residues long. Germline V lookup: CDR1 KGHDR, CDR2 SFDVKD. Here the CDR3 reads CATSDLNEQFF. The CDR3 bases are TGTGCCACCAGTGATTTGAATGAGCAGTTCTTC.

This clonotype occurred a few times. Written as DNA, the CDR3 is TGTGCCAGCAGACACGAACACGGGGGTCGGGAATACTTC. Translating it yields CASRHEHGGREYF. The genes are TRBV7-2 and TRBJ2-5, with a weak D call TRBD2 (6 bases). The CDR3 spans 13 residues. Germline assignment: CDR1 SGHTA and CDR2 FQGNSA. Deletions cut 6 bases from V and 14 bases from J, with 22 bases between.

The rearrangement joins TRBV5-1 to TRBJ2-1; 7 bases map to TRBD1. Germline V gene data show CDR1 as SGHRS and CDR2 as YFSETQ. The CDR3 length is 15 residues. V trimming: 0 bases; J trimming: 8 bases; junction bases outside the gene matches: 8. The CDR3 spells CASSLGVLQGDEQFF. The DNA for the CDR3 is TGCGCCAGCAGCTTGGGAGTTTTGCAGGGGGATGAGCAGTTCTTC. Full variable domain (outside the CDR3, taken from reference TRBV5-1 and TRBJ2-1): KAGVTQTPRYLIKTRGQQVTLSCSPISGHRSVSWYQQTPGQGLQFLFEYFSETQRNKGNFPGRFSGRQFSNSRSEMNVSTLELGDSALYLCASSLGVLQGDEQFFGPGTRLTVL.

The sample holds many counts of this clonotype. This chain uses TRBV10-3 with TRBJ2-1, with 13 bases fitting TRBD2. Trimming at V came to 3 bases and at J to 2 bases, leaving 7 bases not matched to a gene. This CDR3 is built from 18 residues. In germline, CDR1 is ENHRY, CDR2 SYGVKD. DNA of the CDR3: TGTGCCATCAGTGACACTAGCGGGAGGGCCCGGACCTACAATGAGCAGTTCTTC. Translation: CAISDTSGRARTYNEQFF.

The genes are TRBV7-2 and TRBJ2-5; 7 positions agree with TRBD2. This CDR3 comprises 15 residues. Germline CDR1 reads SGHTA; CDR2 reads FQGNSA. The V gene end was trimmed by 1 base and the J gene end by 1 base; junction bases not matched to a gene: 3. CDR3 amino acids: CASSLGGLGQETQYF. Here the CDR3 DNA reads TGTGCCAGCAGCTTAGGCGGACTAGGCCAAGAGACCCAGTACTTC. The variable domain in full, completed from reference TRBV7-2 and TRBJ2-5, reads GAGVSQSPSNKVTEKGKDVELRCDPISGHTALYWYRQSLGQGLEFLIYFQGNSAPDKSGLPSDRFSAERTGGSVSTLTIQRTQQEDSAVYLCASSLGGLGQETQYFGPGTRLLVL.

The chain couples TRBV3-1 to TRBJ2-4; 7 bases agree with TRBD2. Germline V gene data show CDR1 as LGHDT and CDR2 as YNNKEL (reference sequence). The CDR3 has 16 amino acids. After removal of 0 bases from V and 1 base from J, the junction contained 3 bases not matched to a gene. CDR3 protein: CASSQEAGRAKNIQYF. CDR3 coding DNA: TGTGCCAGCAGCCAAGAAGCGGGGAGGGCCAAAAACATTCAGTACTTC.

The chain uses TRBV10-3 and TRBJ2-1; weak D call: TRBD2 (5 bases). Germline V gene data show CDR1 as ENHRY and CDR2 as SYGVKD. The CDR3 contains 13 residues. The germline V and J ends were trimmed by 9 bases and 7 bases, with 16 bases remaining between them. CDR3 coding DNA: TGTGCCATACGGAGATGGGAGAAGAATGAGCAGTTCTTC. Translation: CAIRRWEKNEQFF.

The V and J genes are TRBV11-1 and TRBJ1-1; tentative D call: TRBD1 (6 bases). The CDR3 runs 15 residues. The germline gives CDR1 SGHAT, CDR2 FQDESV (reference sequence). V gave up 2 bases and J gave up 2 bases, with 12 bases separating them. The CDR3, as DNA: TGTGCCAGCAGCTTAAGACAGGCCCTTAACACTGAAGCTTTCTTT. The encoded protein is CASSLRQALNTEAFF. The full variable domain, in which reference TRBV11-1 and TRBJ1-1 provide the parts outside the CDR3, is EAEVAQSPRYKITEKSQAVAFWCDPISGHATLYWYRQILGQGPELLVQFQDESVVDDSQLPKDRFSAERLKGVDSTLKIQPAELGDSAMYLCASSLRQALNTEAFFGQGTRLTVV.

This clonotype has ten or more counts. This chain connects TRBV20-1 to TRBJ2-5; weak D call: TRBD1 (5 bases). The CDR3 covers 13 residues. Germline loops: CDR1 DFQATT, CDR2 SNEGSKA (reference sequence). Trimming left V 5 bases short and J 4 bases short, with 14 bases between. The CDR3 DNA is TGCAGTGCTGGGGCAGGAGTTGGAGAGACCCAGTACTTC. Its translation is CSAGAGVGETQYF.

This chain connects TRBV4-3 to TRBJ1-1; weak D call: TRBD1 (5 bases). CDR1 and CDR2 from the germline V gene are LGHNA and YSLEER. V was cut by 3 bases and J by 1 base, with 12 bases left in between. This CDR3 has 15 amino acids. CDR3 region: CASSQAGHSNTEAFF. Written as DNA, the CDR3 is TGCGCCAGCAGCCAGGCAGGACACTCGAACACTGAAGCTTTCTTT.

This clonotype occurred many times. The gene calls are TRBV5-1 and TRBJ2-2, with 12 nucleotides matching TRBD2. This CDR3 is 16 amino acids long. The germline V gene has CDR1 SGHRS and CDR2 YFSETQ. V lost 4 bases to trimming and J lost 4 bases; unmatched junction nucleotides: 5. The DNA of the CDR3 is TGCGCCAGCAGCATCCAACTAGCGGGAGGCACCGGGGAGCTGTTTTTT. It yields the protein CASSIQLAGGTGELFF.

V usage is TRBV5-1 and J usage is TRBJ1-1; D ambiguous. Germline V lookup: CDR1 SGHRS, CDR2 YFSETQ. The length of the CDR3 is 15 residues. V lost 0 bases, J lost 4 bases, and 13 bases lay in between. The DNA of the CDR3 is TGCGCCAGCAGCTTGGATATGGCGGTAGGCACTGAAGCTTTCTTT. Encoded protein: CASSLDMAVGTEAFF.

This clonotype was recorded at least ten times. The rearrangement uses TRBV25-1 and TRBJ2-2; 9 positions match TRBD1. The V and J ends lost 4 bases and 6 bases, in that order; junction bases with no gene match: 9. The CDR3 consists of 16 residues. Per germline, CDR1 MGHDK and CDR2 SYGVNS. CDR3 region: CASSVRTGELSGELFF. In DNA form, the CDR3 reads TGTGCCAGCAGTGTCCGGACAGGGGAATTGTCCGGGGAGCTGTTTTTT.

The chain is built from TRBV10-3 and TRBJ2-6; 10 bases are a match to TRBD1. Germline CDR1 and CDR2: ENHRY and SYGVKD. CDR3 size: 17 residues. The J segment lost 1 base and the V segment lost 2 bases, leaving 2 bases of the junction unmatched. Here the CDR3 reads CAISEGDRGSGANVLTF. The CDR3 nucleotides read TGTGCCATCAGTGAGGGGGACAGGGGTTCTGGGGCCAACGTCCTGACTTTC.

The chain recombines TRBV6-1 with TRBJ2-7, with TRBD2 matching over 10 bases. This CDR3 comprises 13 residues. Losses at the gene ends were 5 bases for V and 5 bases for J; bases not matched to a gene: 3. CDR1 MNHNS and CDR2 SASEGT come from the germline V gene. The CDR3: CASSSGRVNEQYF. The CDR3 coding sequence is TGTGCCAGCAGTAGCGGGAGGGTCAACGAGCAGTACTTC.

At least ten counts were recorded for this clonotype. This sequence joins TRBV29-1 and TRBJ2-1; 7 nucleotides line up with TRBD2. The CDR3 consists of 15 residues. V lost 3 bases and J lost 1; bases outside the gene matches: 6. CDR1 is SQVTM and CDR2 is ANQGSEA in the germline V gene. The CDR3 loop is CSVDQRGGSYNEQFF. The CDR3, as DNA: TGCAGCGTTGACCAGCGGGGAGGGTCCTACAATGAGCAGTTCTTC.

This chain links TRBV4-1 with TRBJ1-5, with TRBD1 as a possible D gene (6 bases). This CDR3 contains 16 residues. V was shortened by 0 bases and J by 5 bases, with 14 bases between the two germline ends. Germline V CDR1 and CDR2: MGHRA, YSYEKL. CDR3 residues: CASSQDPGRTDQPQHF. The CDR3 coding sequence is TGCGCCAGCAGCCAAGATCCCGGGCGGACAGATCAGCCCCAGCATTTT.